A single sample gave rise to the 8 T cell receptor beta chains below, sequenced in a study of T-cell reconstitution after alpha-beta-depleted transplantation in children. The TCRbeta library incorporated unique molecular identifiers. TCRdb reprocessed the PCR reads via MiXCR and lists one record per CDR3 protein. Found here are around 500,000 distinct CDR3 sequences, roughly an eighth of them singletons; the top ten hold more than 5.5%. The sequencing here drew on PBMCs from the stem cell graft donor, taken from the stem cell graft. The source is a human donor who donated a stem cell graft to a child with combined immunodeficiency.

The chain is built from TRBV18 and TRBJ1-4; D gene uncertain. Germline CDR1 reads KGHSH; CDR2 reads LQKENI. The ends were cut back, 4 bases at V and 5 bases at J, with 14 bases in the middle. The CDR3 sequence is 15 residues long. CDR3 nucleotides: TGTGCCAGCTCACTGGACTTACGCGGGAATGAAAAACTGTTTTTT. Its translation is CASSLDLRGNEKLFF.

This clonotype turned up a few times. The CDR3 sequence is CSVGHRGGNIQYF. The CDR3 region has the DNA TGCAGCGTTGGTCACAGGGGAGGAAACATTCAGTACTTC. This chain joins TRBV29-1 and TRBJ2-4; D possibly corresponds to TRBD1 (7 bases). The CDR3 runs to 13 residues. The germline gives CDR1 SQVTM, CDR2 ANQGSEA. Trimming removed 4 bases at V and 6 bases at J, with 13 bases between. The full variable domain, in which reference TRBV29-1 and TRBJ2-4 provide the parts outside the CDR3, is SAVISQKPSRDICQRGTSLTIQCQVDSQVTMMFWYRQQPGQSLTLIATANQGSEATYESGFVIDKFPISRPNLTFSTLTVSNMSPEDSSIYLCSVGHRGGNIQYFGAGTRLSVL.

In its sample, this clonotype was seen a few times. The chain recombines TRBV27 with TRBJ2-1; 10 nucleotides agree with TRBD2. The J segment lost 12 bases and the V segment lost 0 bases, leaving 14 bases of the junction unmatched. In germline, CDR1 is MNHEY, CDR2 SMNVEV (reference sequence). The CDR3 consists of 17 residues. CDR3 amino acids: CASSLSIAGGPRGAQFF. In nucleotides, the CDR3 is TGTGCCAGCAGTTTATCGATAGCGGGAGGCCCGCGGGGGGCGCAGTTCTTC.

The chain recombines TRBV19 with TRBJ2-5; D tentatively reads TRBD1 or TRBD2 (5 bases each). V was cut by 7 bases and J by 2 bases, with 17 bases left in between. From germline, CDR1 is LNHDA and CDR2 SQIVND (reference sequence). The CDR3 totals 15 residues. The CDR3 DNA reads TGTGCCAGTATCGGACAAACCCGGGGTCAAGAGACCCAGTACTTC. This translates into CASIGQTRGQETQYF.

This clonotype was recorded many times. J is TRBJ2-5 and V is TRBV6-5; D may correspond to TRBD1 or TRBD2 (5 bases each). The CDR3 totals 14 residues. Germline V gene lookup returns CDR1 MNHEY and CDR2 SVGAGI. Trimming took 0 bases from V and 5 from J, leaving 10 bases between them. CDR3 coding DNA: TGTGCCAGCAGTTACTCGAGAGGGGCGGAGACCCAGTACTTC. Its protein is CASSYSRGAETQYF.

In this sample, this clonotype turned up a few times. The rearrangement links TRBV7-8 to TRBJ2-1, with D hard to call. V lost 3 bases and J 10 bases, leaving 7 bases between the germline ends. The CDR3 sequence is 11 residues long. Germline assignment: CDR1 SGHVS and CDR2 FQNEAQ. CDR3 bases: TGTGCCAGCAGCTTGTCGCAGGAGCAGTTCTTC. This codes for CASSLSQEQFF. The full variable domain, with the rest looked up from reference TRBV7-8 and TRBJ2-1, is GAGVSQSPRYKVAKRGQDVALRCDPISGHVSLFWYQQALGQGPEFLTYFQNEAQLDKSGLPSDRFFAERPEGSVSTLKIQRTQQEDSAVYLCASSLSQEQFFGPGTRLTVL.

There are many counts of this clonotype. This chain links TRBV24-1 with TRBJ1-4, with no clear D. CDR3 length: 14 residues. Germline CDR1 reads KGHDR; CDR2 reads SFDVKD. V shed 4 bases and J shed 8 bases, with 13 bases lying between them. The CDR3 reads CATSEGGFEEKLFF. The DNA for the CDR3 is TGTGCCACCAGTGAAGGAGGCTTTGAGGAAAAACTGTTTTTT.

This sequence joins TRBV13 and TRBJ2-1, with 7 bases that match TRBD2. Germline V gives CDR1 PRHDT, CDR2 FYEKMQ (reference sequence). This CDR3 has 15 residues. The V segment lost 5 bases and the J segment 4 bases; nucleotides outside the gene matches: 8. CDR3 bases: TGTGCCAGCAGCCCGGCCGGGACTAAATACAATGAGCAGTTCTTC. Translated, it gives CASSPAGTKYNEQFF.